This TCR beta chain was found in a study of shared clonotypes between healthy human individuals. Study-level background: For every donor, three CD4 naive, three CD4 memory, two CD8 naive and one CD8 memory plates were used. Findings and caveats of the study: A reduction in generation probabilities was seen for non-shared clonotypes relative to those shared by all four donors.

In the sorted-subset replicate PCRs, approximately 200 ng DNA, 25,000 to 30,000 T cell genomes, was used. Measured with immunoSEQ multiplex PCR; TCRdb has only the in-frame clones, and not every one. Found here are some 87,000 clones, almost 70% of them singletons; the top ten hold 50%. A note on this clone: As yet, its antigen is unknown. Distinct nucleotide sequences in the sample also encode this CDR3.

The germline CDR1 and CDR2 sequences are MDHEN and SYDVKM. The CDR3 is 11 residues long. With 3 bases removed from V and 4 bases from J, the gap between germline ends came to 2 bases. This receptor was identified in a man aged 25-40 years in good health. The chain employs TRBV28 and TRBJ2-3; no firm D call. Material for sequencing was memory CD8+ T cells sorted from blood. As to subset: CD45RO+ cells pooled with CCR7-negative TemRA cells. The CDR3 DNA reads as TGTGCCAGCAGTTTCTCAGATACGCAGTATTTT. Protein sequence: CASSFSDTQYF.